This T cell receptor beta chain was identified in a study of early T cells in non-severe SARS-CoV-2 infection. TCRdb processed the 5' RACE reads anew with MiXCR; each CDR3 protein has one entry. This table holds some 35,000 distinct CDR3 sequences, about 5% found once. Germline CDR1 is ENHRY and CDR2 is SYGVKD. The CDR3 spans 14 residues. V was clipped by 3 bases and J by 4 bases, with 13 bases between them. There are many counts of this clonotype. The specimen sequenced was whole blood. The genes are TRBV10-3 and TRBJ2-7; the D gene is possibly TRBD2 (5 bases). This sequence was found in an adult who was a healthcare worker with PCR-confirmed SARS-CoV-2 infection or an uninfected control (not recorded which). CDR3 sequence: CAISEGDSGYEQYF. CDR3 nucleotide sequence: TGTGCCATCAGTGAAGGAGACTCGGGATACGAGCAGTACTTC.